The T cell receptor beta chain under discussion was sequenced for a study of blood T cell repertoires in COVID-19. CDR1 is SGDLS and CDR2 is YYNGEE in the germline V gene. The CDR3 extends over 14 amino acids. With 2 bases clipped from V and 8 bases from J, the junction kept 5 bases outside the gene matches. Produced via immunoSEQ multiplex PCR; TCRdb's table is partial and in-frame only. Of around 43,000 clones listed, about 88% are singletons. The rearrangement uses TRBV9 and TRBJ1-4, with 8 bases that match TRBD1. The sequence was obtained from a man aged 45-65 years in a cohort sampled during active COVID-19. The sample comprised peripheral blood. The CDR3 DNA reads as TGTGCCAGCAGCGTCGGACAGGGAAGCGAAAAACTGTTTTTT. Amino acid sequence: CASSVGQGSEKLFF.